The 21 T cell receptor beta chains reported below all come from one sample, sequenced in a study of T cells in Graves' hyperthyroidism and ophthalmopathy. TCR beta CDR3 regions were amplified from RNA transcripts. Carried out on the TCR CDR3, a first-round RT-PCR used the HTBI primer set. Each CDR3 protein gets one entry after TCRdb re-called the multiplex PCR reads with MiXCR. The sample has a few hundred thousand distinct CDR3 sequences, roughly 15% seen once. Sequenced input: blood. The receptors come from a woman aged 18-35 years with Graves' hyperthyroidism.

The sample holds many counts of this clonotype. The V and J genes are TRBV14 and TRBJ1-1, with a tentative D call TRBD1 (5 bases). This CDR3 is 13 amino acids long. Germline values: CDR1 SGHDN, CDR2 FVKESK. Trimming took 4 bases from V and 4 from J, leaving 10 bases between them. The CDR3, as DNA: TGTGCCAGCAGCCCGAGTCAGGGCACTGAAGCTTTCTTT. Amino acids: CASSPSQGTEAFF.

The chain has TRBV6-1 and TRBJ1-1, with D maybe TRBD1 (5 bases). Looked up from germline, CDR1 is MNHNS and CDR2 is SASEGT. V was pared by 8 bases and J by 1 base, with 11 bases between. CDR3 length equals 13 residues. In nucleotides, the CDR3 is TGTGCCAGCCAATTAGGGGAGAACACTGAAGCTTTCTTT. Residues: CASQLGENTEAFF.

This clonotype appeared many times. This chain connects TRBV2 to TRBJ2-5; D is ambiguous. CDR1 is SNHLY and CDR2 is FYNNEI in the germline V gene. This CDR3 region has 11 residues. V lost 4 bases, J lost 3 bases, and 3 bases lay in between. The CDR3 spells CASSGEETQYF. The DNA of the CDR3 is TGTGCCAGCAGTGGGGAAGAGACCCAGTACTTC.

As to this clonotype: This may come from a read error, since a much larger clone is one base off. The V and J genes are TRBV7-2 and TRBJ2-7; TRBD2 matches 7 bases. The J segment lost 7 bases and the V segment lost 5 bases, leaving 11 bases of the junction unmatched. The CDR3 length is 14 residues. Germline V gives CDR1 SGHTA, CDR2 FQGNSA. The CDR3 DNA sequence: TGTACCAGCAGCCGACCTCGAGCGGGAAATGAGCAGTACTTC. Its protein is CTSSRPRAGNEQYF. Supplemented by reference TRBV7-2 and TRBJ2-7, the full variable domain reads GAGVSQSPSNKVTEKGKDVELRCDPISGHTALYWYRQSLGQGLEFLIYFQGNSAPDKSGLPSDRFSAERTGGSVSTLTIQRTQQEDSAVYLCTSSRPRAGNEQYFGPGTRLTVT.

This clonotype has more than one count but fewer than ten. The chain joins TRBV30 to TRBJ2-7, with D perhaps matching TRBD2 (6 bases). The germline V gene encodes CDR1 GTSNPN and CDR2 SVGIG (reference sequence). Trimming removed 0 bases from V and 2 bases from J, with 14 bases in between. CDR3 length equals 15 residues. In DNA, the CDR3 is TGTGCCTGGAGTGTAGTCCTAGCGCCCGCCTACGAGCAGTACTTC. This sequence encodes CAWSVVLAPAYEQYF.

There are many counts of this clonotype. The chain joins TRBV12-3 or TRBV12-4 to TRBJ2-1, with TRBD1 matching 8 bases. The V segment lost 8 bases and the J segment 2 bases; nucleotides outside the gene matches: 8. This CDR3 region has 15 residues. The CDR3 sequence is CASFRGLGTYNEQFF. The CDR3 nucleotides read TGTGCCAGCTTCAGGGGGCTGGGGACCTACAATGAGCAGTTCTTC.

This clonotype was counted at least ten times. This chain links TRBV5-8 with TRBJ2-3, with 8 bases identical to TRBD1. The CDR3 has 17 residues. Germline V CDR1 and CDR2: SGHTS, YDEGEE. With 0 bases clipped from V and 2 bases from J, the junction kept 8 bases outside the gene matches. Here the CDR3 reads CASSLAVSGGDTDTQYF. The CDR3 nucleotides are TGTGCCAGCAGCTTGGCCGTTTCAGGGGGCGACACAGATACGCAGTATTTT.

This clonotype has a handful of counts. The rearrangement joins TRBV6-2 or TRBV6-3 to TRBJ2-7, with D unclear. CDR3 length: 12 residues. CDR1 MNHEY and CDR2 SVGEGT come from the germline V gene. Trimming cost V 4 bases and J 4 bases, with 8 bases left between them. CDR3 residues: CASSLRLYEQYF. Here the CDR3 DNA reads TGTGCCAGCAGTTTACGCCTTTACGAGCAGTACTTC.

The genes are TRBV12-3 or TRBV12-4 and TRBJ2-1, with 10 bases matching TRBD2. The CDR3 runs 15 residues. The J segment lost 6 bases and the V segment lost 4 bases, leaving 6 bases of the junction unmatched. The CDR3 loop is CASSWPGTSANEQFF. The CDR3 DNA sequence: TGTGCCAGCAGTTGGCCCGGGACTAGCGCCAATGAGCAGTTCTTC.

J is TRBJ1-6 and V is TRBV6-1; perhaps TRBD1 as D (5 bases). Germline values: CDR1 MNHNS, CDR2 SASEGT. Trimming shortened V by 4 bases and J by 3 bases, and 10 bases separated the two germline ends. The CDR3 is 15 residues long. In nucleotides, the CDR3 is TGTGCCAGCAGTGCGACAGACCTCTATAATTCACCCCTCCACTTT. Its protein product is CASSATDLYNSPLHF.

The V and J genes are TRBV12-3 or TRBV12-4 and TRBJ1-5, with 7 bases fitting TRBD1. The CDR3 is made up of 19 amino acids. With 2 bases clipped from V and 0 bases from J, the junction kept 13 bases outside the gene matches. In DNA, the CDR3 is TGTGCCAGCAGTTTAAGGGGGCGAGGGCTCCTTTATAGCAATCAGCCCCAGCATTTT. Translation gives CASSLRGRGLLYSNQPQHF.

This clonotype was seen at least ten times. This sequence joins TRBV27 and TRBJ2-3, with D unclear. The CDR3 covers 14 residues. Trimming removed 5 bases from V and 3 bases from J, with 12 bases in between. Germline CDR1 MNHEY, CDR2 SMNVEV (reference sequence). CDR3 nucleotide sequence: TGTGCCAGCAGTCCAAGGGCCTATACAGATACGCAGTATTTT. Amino acids: CASSPRAYTDTQYF.

This clonotype came up a few times. CDR3 DNA sequence: TGTGCCACCAGCAGATCCGACCAGACAGGCTATGGCTACACCTTC. It codes for CATSRSDQTGYGYTF. The chain uses TRBV15 and TRBJ1-2, with a tentative D call TRBD1 (6 bases). CDR1 LNHNV and CDR2 YYDKDF come from the germline V gene (reference sequence). V lost 2 bases and J 4 bases, leaving 14 bases between the germline ends. The CDR3 extends over 15 amino acids.

Worth noting for this clonotype: This may be a read error, as it is one base from a much larger clone. This sequence joins TRBV10-3 and TRBJ2-1, with 9 bases aligning to TRBD1. Unmatched junction bases numbered 8, after V lost 4 bases and J lost 10 bases. The V gene's germline CDR1 is ENHRY and CDR2 SYGVKD. The CDR3 covers 14 residues. The CDR3 here is CAISAGTGQYEQFF. In DNA form, the CDR3 reads TGTGCCATCAGTGCCGGGACAGGGCAGTACGAGCAGTTCTTC.

The chain combines TRBV9 with TRBJ1-3; D may be TRBD1 (5 bases). The V gene lost 0 bases and the J gene lost 4 bases, with 17 bases spanning the gap. CDR1 and CDR2 (germline): SGDLS, YYNGEE. This CDR3 contains 17 residues. The CDR3 nucleotides read TGTGCCAGCAGCGTAGTGGGGACGGGGGTTGTCGGAAACACCATATATTTT. It translates to CASSVVGTGVVGNTIYF.

This clonotype was counted between two and nine times. The gene calls are TRBV7-3 and TRBJ1-3; a possible D gene is TRBD1 (5 bases). Germline V gene lookup returns CDR1 SGHTA and CDR2 FQGTGA. CDR3 length: 14 amino acids. The V gene lost 1 base and the J gene lost 2 bases, with 6 bases spanning the gap. CDR3 loop: CASSLMGPGNTIYF. The CDR3 nucleotides are TGTGCCAGCAGCTTAATGGGACCTGGAAACACCATATATTTT. The full variable domain, in which reference TRBV7-3 and TRBJ1-3 provide the parts outside the CDR3, is GAGVSQTPSNKVTEKGKYVELRCDPISGHTALYWYRQSLGQGPEFLIYFQGTGAADDSGLPNDRFFAVRPEGSVSTLKIQRTERGDSAVYLCASSLMGPGNTIYFGEGSWLTVV.

This clonotype has a count of ten or more. V and J are TRBV11-2 and TRBJ1-1; D remains unclear. The CDR3 sequence is 13 residues long. Per the germline V gene, CDR1 is SGHAT and CDR2 is FQNNGV. The V end was cut by 1 base, the J end by 8 bases, with 11 bases between. The CDR3 region has the DNA TGTGCCAGCAGCTTAGTGTTGGGGAACGAAGCTTTCTTT. Its protein product is CASSLVLGNEAFF.

This clonotype showed up many times. The genes are TRBV29-1 and TRBJ1-1; D possibly corresponds to TRBD1 (6 bases). The germline gives CDR1 SQVTM, CDR2 ANQGSEA. V lost 7 bases, J lost 0 bases, and 9 bases lay in between. The CDR3 has 12 residues. Here the CDR3 reads CSAGHMNTEAFF. In DNA, the CDR3 is TGCAGCGCGGGACACATGAACACTGAAGCTTTCTTT. The full variable domain, with the rest looked up from reference TRBV29-1 and TRBJ1-1, is SAVISQKPSRDICQRGTSLTIQCQVDSQVTMMFWYRQQPGQSLTLIATANQGSEATYESGFVIDKFPISRPNLTFSTLTVSNMSPEDSSIYLCSAGHMNTEAFFGQGTRLTVV.

This clonotype came up many times. The chain has TRBV7-8 and TRBJ2-3, with TRBD2 matching 10 bases. Unmatched junction bases numbered 18, after V lost 3 bases and J lost 0 bases. CDR1 and CDR2 from the germline V gene are SGHVS and FQNEAQ. The CDR3 has 21 residues. The CDR3 DNA reads as TGTGCCAGCAGCTTCCGAAATGCCGGGACTAGCGATGGTACTAGCACAGATACGCAGTATTTT. Its protein is CASSFRNAGTSDGTSTDTQYF.

The genes are TRBV2 and TRBJ1-5; no firm D call. Germline loops: CDR1 SNHLY, CDR2 FYNNEI. The V end lost 5 bases, the J end lost 2 bases, and 7 bases lay between the germline ends. This CDR3 region has 13 residues. The CDR3 DNA reads TGTGCCAGCAGTACAAGGGGCAATCAGCCCCAGCATTTT. Its protein is CASSTRGNQPQHF. Full variable domain (outside the CDR3, taken from reference TRBV2 and TRBJ1-5): EPEVTQTPSHQVTQMGQEVILRCVPISNHLYFYWYRQILGQKVEFLVSFYNNEISEKSEIFDDQFSVERPDGSNFTLKIRSTKLEDSAMYFCASSTRGNQPQHFGDGTRLSIL.

This clonotype showed up many times. V gene TRBV13 combines with J gene TRBJ2-7; D remains unclear. V lost 6 bases and J 5 bases, leaving 14 bases between the germline ends. The CDR3 has 13 residues. Germline values: CDR1 PRHDT, CDR2 FYEKMQ (reference sequence). CDR3 in DNA: TGTGCCAGCAGTTCGGTGGGTGTGGACGAGCAGTACTTC. Translating it yields CASSSVGVDEQYF. Full variable domain (remainder filled in from reference TRBV13 and TRBJ2-7): AAGVIQSPRHLIKEKRETATLKCYPIPRHDTVYWYQQGPGQDPQFLISFYEKMQSDKGSIPDRFSAQQFSDYHSELNMSSLELGDSALYFCASSSVGVDEQYFGPGTRLTVT.